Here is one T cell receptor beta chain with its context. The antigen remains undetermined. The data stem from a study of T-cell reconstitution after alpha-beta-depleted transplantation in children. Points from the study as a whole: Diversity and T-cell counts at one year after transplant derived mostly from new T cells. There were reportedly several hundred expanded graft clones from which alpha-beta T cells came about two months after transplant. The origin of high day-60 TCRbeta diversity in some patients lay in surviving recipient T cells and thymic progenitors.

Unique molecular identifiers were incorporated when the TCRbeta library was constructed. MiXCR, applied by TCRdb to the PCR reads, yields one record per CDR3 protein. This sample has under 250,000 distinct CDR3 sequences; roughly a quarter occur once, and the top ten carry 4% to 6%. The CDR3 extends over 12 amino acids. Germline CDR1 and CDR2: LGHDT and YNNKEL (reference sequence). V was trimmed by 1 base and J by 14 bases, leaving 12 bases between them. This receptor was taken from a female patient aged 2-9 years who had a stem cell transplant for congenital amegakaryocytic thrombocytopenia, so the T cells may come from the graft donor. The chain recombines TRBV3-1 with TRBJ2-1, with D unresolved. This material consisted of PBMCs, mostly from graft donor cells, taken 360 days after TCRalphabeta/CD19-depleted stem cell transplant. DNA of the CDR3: TGTGCCAGCAGCCAAGGGGTAGGGTTGGAGTTCTTC. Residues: CASSQGVGLEFF.